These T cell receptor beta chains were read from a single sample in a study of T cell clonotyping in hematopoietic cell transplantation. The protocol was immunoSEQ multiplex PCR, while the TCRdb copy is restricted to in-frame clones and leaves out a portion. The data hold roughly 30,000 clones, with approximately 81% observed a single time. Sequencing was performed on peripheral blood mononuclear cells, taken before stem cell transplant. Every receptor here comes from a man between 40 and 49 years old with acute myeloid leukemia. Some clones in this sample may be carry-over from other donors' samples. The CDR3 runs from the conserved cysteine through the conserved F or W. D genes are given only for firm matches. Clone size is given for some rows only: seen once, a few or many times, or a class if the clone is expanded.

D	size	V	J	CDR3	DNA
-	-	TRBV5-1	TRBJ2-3	CASSLSAATDTQYF	TGCGCCAGCAGCTTGTCCGCAGCGACAGATACGCAGTATTTT
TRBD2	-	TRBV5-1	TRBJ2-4	CASSLNPGLAGGAKNIQYF	TGCGCCAGCAGCTTGAATCCGGGACTAGCGGGAGGGGCCAAAAACATTCAGTACTTC
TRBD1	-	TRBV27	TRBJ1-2	CASSWTGGYGYTF	TGTGCCAGCAGTTGGACAGGGGGTTATGGCTACACCTTC
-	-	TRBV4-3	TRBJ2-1	CASSQEAKPSEYNEQFF	TGCGCCAGCAGCCAAGAGGCTAAACCTAGCGAGTACAATGAGCAGTTCTTC
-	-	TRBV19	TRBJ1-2	CASSPRGPTGGYTF	TGTGCCAGTAGTCCCCGGGGACCCACTGGTGGCTACACCTTC
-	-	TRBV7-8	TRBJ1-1	CASSLDLGDWAFF	TGTGCCAGCAGCTTAGATCTGGGGGATTGGGCTTTCTTT
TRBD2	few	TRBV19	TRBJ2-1	CASSKTSGSYNEQFF	TGTGCCAGTAGTAAGACTAGCGGATCCTACAATGAGCAGTTCTTC
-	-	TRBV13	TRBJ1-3	CASSASRDGNTIYF	TGTGCCAGCAGCGCCTCTAGAGATGGAAACACCATATATTTT
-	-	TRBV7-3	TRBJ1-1	CASSLGHTNTEAFF	TGTGCCAGCAGCTTAGGACACACGAACACTGAAGCTTTCTTT
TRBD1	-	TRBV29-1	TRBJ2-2	CSVEGQGHTGELFF	TGCAGCGTCGAGGGACAGGGGCACACCGGGGAGCTGTTTTTT
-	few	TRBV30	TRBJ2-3	CAWSGLGSTDTQYF	TGTGCCTGGAGTGGACTAGGGTCTACAGATACGCAGTATTTT
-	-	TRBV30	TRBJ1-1	CAWSVGGSTEAFF	TGTGCCTGGAGTGTCGGAGGGTCCACTGAAGCTTTCTTT
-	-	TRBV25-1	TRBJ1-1	CASSGPLGTYTEAFF	TGTGCCAGCAGTGGCCCTTTGGGGACCTACACTGAAGCTTTCTTT
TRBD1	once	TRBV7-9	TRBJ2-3	CASSFVEDRGTDTQYF	TGTGCCAGCAGCTTCGTTGAGGACAGGGGCACAGATACGCAGTATTTT
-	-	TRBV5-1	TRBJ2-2	CASTVEVLNTGELFF	TGCGCCAGCACCGTTGAGGTCCTTAACACCGGGGAGCTGTTTTTT
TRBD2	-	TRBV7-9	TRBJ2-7	CASSLYGGGSSYEQYF	TGTGCCAGCAGCTTATATGGTGGCGGGAGCTCCTACGAGCAGTACTTC
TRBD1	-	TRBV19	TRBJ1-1	CANTSLQGATEAFF	TGTGCCAATACTTCCTTACAGGGGGCCACTGAAGCTTTCTTT
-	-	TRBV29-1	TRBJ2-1	CSAEGDEQFF	TGCAGCGCCGAGGGAGATGAGCAGTTCTTC
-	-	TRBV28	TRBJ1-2	CASSLRGTLGASTGYTF	TGTGCCAGCAGTTTAAGGGGTACTCTCGGGGCTTCAACTGGCTACACCTTC
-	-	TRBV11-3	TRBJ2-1	CASSSHEQFF	TGTGCCAGCAGCTCACACGAGCAGTTCTTC
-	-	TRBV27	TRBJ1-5	CASSQDGNQPQHF	TGTGCCAGCAGCCAGGACGGGAATCAGCCCCAGCATTTT
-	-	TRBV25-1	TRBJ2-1	CASSEYGTFSYNEQFF	TGTGCCAGCAGTGAATATGGGACATTCAGCTACAATGAGCAGTTCTTC
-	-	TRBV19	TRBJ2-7	CASSRNPDYEQYF	TGTGCCAGTTCGCGAAACCCGGACTACGAGCAGTACTTC
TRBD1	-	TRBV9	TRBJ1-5	CASSVGQGPNQPQHF	TGTGCCAGCAGCGTAGGACAGGGTCCTAATCAGCCCCAGCATTTT
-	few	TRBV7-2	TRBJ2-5	CASSLTQETQYF	TGTGCCAGCAGCTTAACCCAAGAGACCCAGTACTTC
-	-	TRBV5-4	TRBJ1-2	CASSLVKVPNYGYTF	TGTGCCAGCAGCTTGGTGAAGGTACCTAACTATGGCTACACCTTC
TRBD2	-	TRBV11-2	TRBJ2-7	CASSSIAGRSSYEQYF	TGTGCCAGCAGCTCCATAGCGGGAAGGAGCTCCTACGAGCAGTACTTC
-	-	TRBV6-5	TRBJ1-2	CASQGTNYGYTF	TGTGCCAGCCAGGGAACGAACTATGGCTACACCTTC
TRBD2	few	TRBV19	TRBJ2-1	CASSIPTSGSPREQFF	TGTGCCAGTAGTATACCGACTAGCGGGTCTCCGCGGGAGCAGTTCTTC
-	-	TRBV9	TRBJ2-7	CASSVEQGREQYF	TGTGCCAGCAGCGTAGAGCAGGGTCGCGAGCAGTACTTC
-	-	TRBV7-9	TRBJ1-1	CASSLGIFMNTEAFF	TGTGCCAGCAGCTTAGGGATTTTTATGAACACTGAAGCTTTCTTT
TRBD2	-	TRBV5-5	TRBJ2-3	CASSGGDRKVGWRETDTQYF	TGTGCCAGCAGCGGAGGGGACCGCAAAGTCGGGTGGCGGGAGACAGATACGCAGTATTTT
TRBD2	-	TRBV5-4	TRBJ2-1	CASSSSLAPRQFF	TGTGCCAGCAGCTCCTCACTAGCGCCGAGGCAGTTCTTC
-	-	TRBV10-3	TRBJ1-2	CAISGLGSGEYGYTF	TGTGCCATCAGCGGTCTAGGGTCGGGGGAGTATGGCTACACCTTC
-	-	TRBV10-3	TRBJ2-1	CAISDTGTSSYNEQFF	TGTGCCATCAGTGACACAGGGACCAGCTCCTACAATGAGCAGTTCTTC
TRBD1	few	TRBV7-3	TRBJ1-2	CASSLGDRRNYGYTF	TGTGCCAGCAGCCTCGGGGACAGAAGAAACTATGGCTACACCTTC
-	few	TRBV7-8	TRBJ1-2	CASSLGQSLNYGYTF	TGTGCCAGCAGCTTAGGCCAGAGCCTTAACTATGGCTACACCTTC
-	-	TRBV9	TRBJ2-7	CASSVGLGVYEQYF	TGTGCCAGCAGCGTAGGACTCGGGGTGTACGAGCAGTACTTC
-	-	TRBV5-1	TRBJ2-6	CASSLVPGELSGANVLTF	TGCGCCAGCAGCTTGGTTCCAGGGGAGCTCTCTGGGGCCAACGTCCTGACTTTC
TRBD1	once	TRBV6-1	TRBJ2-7	CASNQQGYEQYF	TGTGCCAGCAACCAACAGGGGTACGAGCAGTACTTC
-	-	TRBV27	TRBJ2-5	CASRLQGLYQETQYF	TGTGCCAGCCGTCTCCAGGGCCTTTACCAAGAGACCCAGTACTTC
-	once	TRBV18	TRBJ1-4	CASSLSQVYATNEKLFF	TGTGCCAGCTCACTATCACAGGTTTACGCAACTAATGAAAAACTGTTTTTT
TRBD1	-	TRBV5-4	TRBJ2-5	CASSWDSAVETQYF	TGTGCCAGCAGCTGGGACAGCGCGGTAGAGACCCAGTACTTC